This is a list of T cell receptor beta chains from one sample in a study of cytomegalovirus exposure and HLA in healthy donors. Assay: immunoSEQ multiplex PCR; the TCRdb copy retains only in-frame clones and omits some. Of approximately 38,000 clones detected, 65% to 90% appear once; the ten largest clones hold roughly 10%. The sequencing input was PBMCs. These receptors all come from a woman between 18 and 29 years old in good health and CMV-seropositive. Each CDR3 is given with its conserved first and last residue. A D gene is named only where the DNA matches it firmly. Size tells how often a clone was seen (once, few, many) or the class of an expanded clone, and some rows leave it out.

>TRBJ2-5|TRBD1|-|TRBV13
TGTGCCAGCAGCTTAAGACAGGGGGGCGAAGAGACCCAGTACTTC
CASSLRQGGEETQYF
>TRBJ1-4|-|-|TRBV28
TGTGCCAGCAGTGCCCCCTCGGCAACTAATGAAAAACTGTTTTTT
CASSAPSATNEKLFF
>TRBJ2-6|-|-|TRBV9
TGTGCCAGCAGCGTAGCAGGCTCTGGGGCCAACGTCCTGACTTTC
CASSVAGSGANVLTF
>TRBJ2-2|-|-|TRBV5-1
TGCGCCAGCAGCTTGGACTATCCGGGCACCGGGGAGCTGTTTTTT
CASSLDYPGTGELFF
>TRBJ2-6|TRBD2|-|TRBV4-3
TGCGCCAGCAGCCAGGGGGGGGGAACTGGGGCCAACGTCCTGACTTTC
CASSQGGGTGANVLTF
>TRBJ1-6|TRBD1|-|TRBV25-1
TGTGCCAGCAGTGGTGGACAGGGTTGGTCACCCCTCCACTTT
CASSGGQGWSPLHF
>TRBJ2-7|-|-|TRBV10-2
TGCGCCAGCAGTACCGGAGGCGGCGAGCAGTACTTC
CASSTGGGEQYF
>TRBJ2-5|TRBD2|-|TRBV30
TGTGCCTGGAGTTCGGGCGGGCTAGCGGGGCTCGGTATGGGGACCCAGTACTTC
CAWSSGGLAGLGMGTQYF
>TRBJ2-7|TRBD1|-|TRBV7-8
TGTGCCAGCAGCCCGTCTCCGGGACAGGGATCGTTGCAGTACTTC
CASSPSPGQGSLQYF
>TRBJ2-7|-|-|TRBV5-1
TGCGCCAGCTTCCGGGACGGGAGCTCCTACGAGCAGTACTTC
CASFRDGSSYEQYF
>TRBJ2-1|-|-|TRBV19
TGTGCCAGTAGTATAGTCAACGCGGGGAACAATGAGCAGTTCTTC
CASSIVNAGNNEQFF
>TRBJ2-6|TRBD1|few|TRBV6-5
TGTGCCAGCGGACAGGCCCTTGACGGGGCCAACGTCCTGACTTTC
CASGQALDGANVLTF
>TRBJ2-1|TRBD2|-|TRBV27
TGTGCCAGCAGCCTTAGCGGGGGGGATTACAATGAGCAGTTCTTC
CASSLSGGDYNEQFF
>TRBJ1-5|TRBD1|-|TRBV30
TGTGCCTGGAGTGGCCAGGGGGGTCAGCCCCAGCATTTT
CAWSGQGGQPQHF
>TRBJ2-5|-|once|TRBV7-8
TGTGCCAGCAGCGGTCCTTTGGCAGGGATGGAGACCCAGTACTTC
CASSGPLAGMETQYF
>TRBJ2-5|-|-|TRBV2
TGTGCCAGCAGAGACCAGGGGGTAGGGGGGGAGACCCAGTACTTC
CASRDQGVGGETQYF
>TRBJ2-5|-|-|TRBV5-6
TGTGCCAGCAGCTTGGAGTTGGGGGGAAGCGAGACCCAGTACTTC
CASSLELGGSETQYF
>TRBJ2-2|-|-|TRBV29-1
TGCAGCGGTTCCCACGGAGGCACCGGGGAGCTGTTTTTT
CSGSHGGTGELFF
>TRBJ1-5|-|-|TRBV7-6
TGTGCCAGCAGCTTAGACGGAGGTAACAATCAGCCCCAGCATTTT
CASSLDGGNNQPQHF
>TRBJ2-7|TRBD2|-|TRBV13
TGTGCCAGCAGCTTATTTAAGGGGCTAGCGGACTACGAGCAGTACTTC
CASSLFKGLADYEQYF
>TRBJ2-7|-|-|TRBV10-3
TGTGCCATCAGTGGGAGGGCGGACTCCTACGAGCAGTACTTC
CAISGRADSYEQYF
>TRBJ2-7|-|once|TRBV4-3
TGCGCCAGCAGCCAAGGGGTATCAGCGAATACCTACGAGCAGTACTTC
CASSQGVSANTYEQYF
>TRBJ2-1|TRBD1|-|TRBV5-1
TGCGCCAGCAGCTTTTCCGGGACAGGCTCCTACAATGAGCAGTTCTTC
CASSFSGTGSYNEQFF
>TRBJ2-1|TRBD2|-|TRBV4-1
TGCGCCAGCAGGAAACTAGCGGGGGTACCCTACAATGAGCAGTTCTTC
CASRKLAGVPYNEQFF
>TRBJ2-7|TRBD2|-|TRBV28
TGTGCCAGCCGGCCTAGTGGGGGGGTCCACGAGCAGTACTTC
CASRPSGGVHEQYF
>TRBJ2-1|-|-|TRBV29-1
TGCAGCGCCAGACATGCGGCGGGGCAGTTCTTC
CSARHAAGQFF
>TRBJ2-7|-|-|TRBV18
TGTGCCAGCTCACCTCGAGGACTGACCTACGAGCAGTACTTC
CASSPRGLTYEQYF
>TRBJ2-5|-|-|TRBV28
TGTGCCAGCAGTGCTCCCGGGGGAAGGCAGTACTTC
CASSAPGGRQYF
>TRBJ2-1|TRBD2|-|TRBV27
TGTGCCAGCAGGGGACTGATCGGGACTAGCGGGAGGGGGTCCTACAATGAGCAGTTCTTC
CASRGLIGTSGRGSYNEQFF
>TRBJ1-1|TRBD1|-|TRBV11-2
TGTGCCAGCAGCTTAGTATCCGGGACAGGGGGATCGGCTTTCTTT
CASSLVSGTGGSAFF
>TRBJ2-3|TRBD2|-|TRBV4-1
TGCGCCAGCAGCCTAACCCCGGGAGGGAGAAGAACAGATACGCAGTATTTT
CASSLTPGGRRTDTQYF
>TRBJ2-2|TRBD2|-|TRBV11-2
TGTGCCAGCAGCCCAGGACTAGCGGGGGGGGCCGGGGAGCTGTTTTTT
CASSPGLAGGAGELFF
>TRBJ1-5|-|medium-sized|TRBV19
TGTGCCAGTAGTATAGGCCGGACAGGCAATCAGCCCCAGCATTTT
CASSIGRTGNQPQHF
>TRBJ2-1|TRBD2|-|TRBV7-6
TGTGCCAGCAGCCCTGCGGGGGGGTCCTACAATGAGCAGTTCTTC
CASSPAGGSYNEQFF
>TRBJ2-1|-|-|TRBV30
TGTGCCTGGAGTGCAGATTCTAGCTCCTACAATGAGCAGTTCTTC
CAWSADSSSYNEQFF
>TRBJ2-3|TRBD2|-|TRBV6-1
TGTGCCAGCAGTGAAGGACTAGCGGGGGGGGATACGCAGTATTTT
CASSEGLAGGDTQYF
>TRBJ2-1|TRBD1|few|TRBV15
TGTGCCACCAGCAGCTTCACCGGGACAGGGGGCAATGAGCAGTTCTTC
CATSSFTGTGGNEQFF
>TRBJ2-7|-|once|TRBV7-9
TGTGCCAGCAGCTCACAGGGAACCGAGCAGTACTTC
CASSSQGTEQYF
>TRBJ2-2|TRBD1|-|TRBV7-9
TGTTCCAGCACCAGAGCGGATGTGGGACAGTCCATTTATTGGGAGCTGTTTTTT
CSSTRADVGQSIYWELFF
>TRBJ2-1|TRBD2|-|TRBV7-2
TGTGCCAGCAGCTTGGGGTCGAGCGGGGGGGCCGTCTTGTATGAGCAGTTCTTC
CASSLGSSGGAVLYEQFF